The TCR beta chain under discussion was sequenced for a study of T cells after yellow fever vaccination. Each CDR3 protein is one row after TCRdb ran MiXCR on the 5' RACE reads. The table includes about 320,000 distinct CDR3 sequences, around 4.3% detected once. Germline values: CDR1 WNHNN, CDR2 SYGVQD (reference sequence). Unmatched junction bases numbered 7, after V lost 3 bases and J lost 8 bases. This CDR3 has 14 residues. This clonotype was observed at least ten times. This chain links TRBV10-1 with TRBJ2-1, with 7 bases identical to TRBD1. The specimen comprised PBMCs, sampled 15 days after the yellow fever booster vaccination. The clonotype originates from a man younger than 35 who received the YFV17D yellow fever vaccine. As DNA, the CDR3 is TGCGCCAGCAGTGATAAAAGGGGGCGGGATGAGCAGTTCTTC. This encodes CASSDKRGRDEQFF.